The present entry profiles one T cell receptor (beta chain) with its context. This clonotype is described as medium-sized (0.01 to 0.1%). Base-call qualities are not available, and no considerably larger clone is one nucleotide away. The sample's treatment or condition, from its label and the paper: live attenuated yellow fever vaccine strain. A standard Ficoll-Paque protocol was used to isolate PBMCs from peripheral blood. RNA from sorted memory subsets was extracted with the RNeasy Micro Kit. This specimen comes from a study of T cells after yellow fever vaccination (dated by TCRdb to about 2019). With respect to the entire study: Using CD3, CD45RA, CCR7 and CD95 staining, memory subsets (EM, EMRA, CM and Tscm) were sorted on a BD FACS Aria III. The SMART-Seq v4 Ultra Low Input RNA kit was used to prepare libraries from fractions with low cell numbers. Bulk TCR alpha and beta repertoires were sequenced longitudinally to track T-cell clones before and after primary and booster YFV17D yellow fever vaccination. Two healthy male donors, one aged 18 to 30 and one aged 30 to 40 years, were included in the cohort. Blood was collected at multiple timepoints before and after primary and secondary immunization, and bulk PBMC replicates and cell subsets were isolated. Sorting of memory subsets took place on days 0, 15 and 45 and at 18 months after primary vaccination, as well as on days 0, 15 and 45 after the 30-year booster.

At the junction V is shortened by 3 bases and J by 3 bases; bases outside the gene matches: 5. From the cysteine up to the phenylalanine, the CDR3 has a length of 15 residues. CDR3 DNA only is kept here, 45 bases in frame from base 1. CDR1 and CDR2 (MNHEY, SVGEGT) derive from the germline V gene. Sequencing took place on an Illumina NovaSeq 6000. TCR cDNA was synthesized by 5'RACE template switching, which introduced a universal primer site and unique molecular identifiers. Priming of cDNA synthesis was performed from both the TCR alpha and TCR beta constant segments. Libraries were amplified in two PCR steps, with sample barcodes and sequencing adapters added in the second step. Sequencing of libraries was performed on Illumina HiSeq 2500 (2x100 bp) or NovaSeq (2x150 bp). Per the authors' processing: Reads were demultiplexed and collapsed into UMI consensus sequences with MIGEC, and V(D)J alignment was performed with MiXCR. Vaccine-responding clonotypes were defined with edgeR using replicate PBMC samples, requiring FDR below 0.01 and a log2 fold change above 5 up to day 15. Each bulk clonotype received a CD4 or CD8 identity based on whether the sequenced CD4 or CD8 repertoire contained that clonotype at higher abundance. To estimate the distribution of each clone across memory phenotypes, clonotype frequencies in memory subsets were weighted by FACS-sorted cell numbers. TCRdb reran the public reads through fastp at Q25 and MiXCR, keeping productive beta chains. One record per CDR3 amino acid sequence lists the most common genes and DNA. For this entry, the V and J calls and clone size follow TCRdb and not the study's own pipeline. Here the sample has roughly 15,000 distinct CDR3 sequences; approximately 6.8% occur a single time. Of the sample, 1.5% to 2% falls within the top ten clones.

Overall results and qualifications from the work: A small fraction of clonotypes showed up in both the CD4 and CD8 compartments, probably as a result of convergent recombination. The secondary T-cell response was found to be weaker but faster than the primary response, with a peak reached on day 5 rather than on day 15. Because abundant contaminating clonotypes from the bulk population could be contained in FACS-sorted repertoires, computational filtering was required. Because only a couple of donors were included in the study, the extent to which the findings can be generalized is limited. On day 0, almost all vaccine-responding clonotypes were found to be below detection in the sorted memory subsets. Most clones expanded after primary vaccination were re-detected after the booster (almost 97% of CD4 and 88% of CD8), suggesting broad memory maintenance.

The sequence was obtained from a man aged 18 to 29 who received the YFV17D yellow fever vaccine. The chain joins TRBV6-2 or TRBV6-3 to TRBJ2-1; 7 central nucleotides agree with TRBD1. The sequenced sample was PBMCs, either bulk or a sorted T-cell subset (CD4+, CD8+, memory, or dextramer-sorted; not recorded which), obtained on the day of the yellow fever booster vaccination. This receptor carries the CDR3 CASSYSDRVYNEQFF. In nucleotide form, the sequence is TGTGCCAGCAGTTATTCCGACAGGGTCTACAATGAGCAGTTCTTC.